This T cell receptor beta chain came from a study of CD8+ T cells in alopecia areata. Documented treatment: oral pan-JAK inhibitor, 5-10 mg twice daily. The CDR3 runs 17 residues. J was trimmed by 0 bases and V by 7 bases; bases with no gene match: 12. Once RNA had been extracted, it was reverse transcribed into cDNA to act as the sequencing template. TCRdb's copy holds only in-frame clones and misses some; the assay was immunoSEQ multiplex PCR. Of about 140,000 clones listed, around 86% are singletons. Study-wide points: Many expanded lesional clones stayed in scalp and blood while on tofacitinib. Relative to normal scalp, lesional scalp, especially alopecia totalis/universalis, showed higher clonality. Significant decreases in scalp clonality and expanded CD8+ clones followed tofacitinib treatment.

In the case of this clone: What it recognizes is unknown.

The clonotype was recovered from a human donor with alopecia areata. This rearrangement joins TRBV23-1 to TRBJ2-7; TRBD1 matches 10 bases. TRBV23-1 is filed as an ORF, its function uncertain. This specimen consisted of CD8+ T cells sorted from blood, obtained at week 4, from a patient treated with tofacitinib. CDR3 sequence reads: CASTTTGQGIFSYEQYF. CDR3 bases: TGCGCCAGCACGACTACGGGACAGGGGATTTTCTCCTACGAGCAGTACTTC.